The 10 T cell receptor beta chains in this list originate from one sample, sequenced in a study of blood T cells in healthy people across ages (dated by TCRdb to the mid-2010s). Libraries were made using 5' RACE. TCRdb names Illumina HiSeq 2500 as the instrument used. A second PCR of about 6 to 11 cycles was run with a J-beta primer mix and a sample-barcoded 5' primer. TCRdb reprocessed the public reads (quality trimming at Q25 with fastp, clone calling with MiXCR) and kept in-frame beta chains. Rows with a matching CDR3 protein are joined into one entry that keeps the most common DNA and genes. The sample table lists nearly 1 million distinct CDR3 sequences, approximately 50% of them with a count of one. The ten largest clones take up 20% to 25% of the sample. The sequencing input was blood. These receptors were obtained from a woman in her fifties or sixties in good health.

In this sample, this clonotype turned up a few times. This chain joins TRBV11-2 and TRBJ2-5, with D perhaps assigned TRBD1 or TRBD2 (6 bases each). Trimming pared 0 bases from V and 5 bases from J, leaving 13 bases between. The CDR3 totals 15 residues. Germline V CDR1 and CDR2: SGHAT, FQNNGV. CDR3 coding DNA: TGTGCCAGCAGCTTAGATTTGGGGGGCGCGGAGACCCAGTACTTC. Its translation is CASSLDLGGAETQYF.

The rearrangement uses TRBV6-2 or TRBV6-3 and TRBJ2-1; D may be TRBD1 or TRBD2 (5 bases each). The V end was cut by 7 bases, the J end by 8 bases, with 21 bases between. This CDR3 region has 15 residues. Per the germline V gene, CDR1 is MNHEY and CDR2 is SVGEGT. The CDR3, as DNA: TGTGCCAGCATCCTCCGGGACCCAATCATTGATGAGCAGTTCTTC. Encoded protein: CASILRDPIIDEQFF.

This rearrangement joins TRBV7-2 to TRBJ2-7; 9 nucleotides match TRBD2. CDR1 and CDR2 (germline): SGHTA, FQGNSA. The J segment lost 5 bases and the V segment lost 2 bases, leaving 22 bases of the junction unmatched. This CDR3 region has 20 residues. The CDR3, as DNA: TGTGCCAGCAGCTTATTTGGGGTCCGAATACGGCGGGAGGGTGGTGACGAGCAGTACTTC. Translated: CASSLFGVRIRREGGDEQYF.

This clonotype turned up a few times. The chain combines TRBV5-5 with TRBJ2-3, with a possible D match to TRBD1 (5 bases). The CDR3 spans 16 residues. Germline V gene sequence: CDR1 SGHKS, CDR2 YYEKEE (reference sequence). Trimming removed 0 bases from V and 2 bases from J, with 13 bases in between. The CDR3 nucleotides read TGTGCCAGCAGCTTGGGGGGCCAGTCTAACACAGATACGCAGTATTTT. It codes for CASSLGGQSNTDTQYF.

This clonotype showed up just a few times. CDR3 amino acids: CASSYSRDRYTF. CDR3 DNA: TGTGCCAGCAGTTACTCCAGGGACCGCTACACCTTC. The genes are TRBV6-5 and TRBJ1-2; D is possibly TRBD1 (5 bases). The CDR3 totals 12 residues. Trimming took off 0 bases at V and 9 bases at J, with 8 bases between the two ends. CDR1 and CDR2 from the germline V gene are MNHEY and SVGAGI.

The table lists this clonotype with a few counts. At one end the junction does not follow the germline gene, possibly because of a read error. This chain connects TRBV20-1 to TRBJ2-1; TRBD1 or TRBD2 may be the D gene (5 bases each). Germline CDR1 and CDR2: DFQATT and SNEGSKA (reference sequence). The CDR3 totals 15 residues. CDR3 region: CSATSGSGSYNEQFF. In DNA, the CDR3 is TGCAGTGCTACCTCAGGGAGCGGTTCCTACAATGAGCAGTTTTTC.

The chain recombines TRBV20-1 with TRBJ2-5; D is perhaps TRBD1 (6 bases). Trimming left V 5 bases short and J 8 bases short, with 21 bases between. The V gene's germline CDR1 is DFQATT and CDR2 SNEGSKA (reference sequence). This CDR3 is built from 14 residues. CDR3 in DNA: TGCAGTGCTTCCCGGGACACGGGTCGGAGTACCCAGTACTTC. Encoded protein: CSASRDTGRSTQYF.

This clonotype was counted only a few times. The rearrangement links TRBV7-9 to TRBJ2-3, with D perhaps TRBD2 (6 bases). This CDR3 has 16 residues. The V gene lost 1 base and the J gene lost 0 bases, with 11 bases spanning the gap. CDR1 is SEHNR, CDR2 FQNEAQ, per germline (reference sequence). Written as DNA, the CDR3 is TGTGCCAGCAGCTTAGGCGTAGCGGAGAGCACAGATACGCAGTATTTT. It yields the protein CASSLGVAESTDTQYF.

This clonotype appeared once. CDR3 sequence (DNA): TGCAGCGGTGGTGAGATTGAAGCTTTCTTT. It translates to CSGGEIEAFF. The rearrangement uses TRBV29-1 and TRBJ1-1; D uncertain. This CDR3 has 10 amino acids. CDR1 is SQVTM, CDR2 ANQGSEA, per germline. Trimming removed 7 bases at V and 7 bases at J, with 10 bases between.

The chain is built from TRBV30 and TRBJ1-1, with TRBD1 identical over 7 bases. Germline CDR1 GTSNPN, CDR2 SVGIG (reference sequence). The CDR3 covers 11 residues. CDR3 nucleotides: TGTGCGAGGGGGGGGACAGTTGAGGCTTTCTTT. Protein sequence: CARGGTVEAFF.